This T cell receptor (beta chain) originates from a study of cytomegalovirus exposure and HLA in healthy donors. Notes on the study in general: Overall, approximately 150 TCR beta chains were annotated as cytomegalovirus-associated.

With 60 Vbeta and 13 Jbeta primers, the PCR was carried out. Data came from immunoSEQ multiplex PCR; TCRdb stores just in-frame clones and leaves some out. The sample records about 130,000 clones, about four fifths being singletons. Concerning this clone: Its antigen is still unknown.

With 4 bases clipped from V and 5 bases from J, the junction kept 8 bases outside the gene matches. CDR3 length equals 15 residues. The germline V gene has CDR1 LNHDA and CDR2 SQIVND (reference sequence). The chain employs TRBV19 and TRBJ1-5, with TRBD1 matching over 7 bases. This clonotype was sampled from a woman aged 40 to 50 in good health and CMV-seronegative. The sample was PBMCs. CDR3 nucleotides: TGTGCCAGTAGTAGAAAGGGGGCACGGGATCAGCCCCAGCATTTT. It translates to CASSRKGARDQPQHF.